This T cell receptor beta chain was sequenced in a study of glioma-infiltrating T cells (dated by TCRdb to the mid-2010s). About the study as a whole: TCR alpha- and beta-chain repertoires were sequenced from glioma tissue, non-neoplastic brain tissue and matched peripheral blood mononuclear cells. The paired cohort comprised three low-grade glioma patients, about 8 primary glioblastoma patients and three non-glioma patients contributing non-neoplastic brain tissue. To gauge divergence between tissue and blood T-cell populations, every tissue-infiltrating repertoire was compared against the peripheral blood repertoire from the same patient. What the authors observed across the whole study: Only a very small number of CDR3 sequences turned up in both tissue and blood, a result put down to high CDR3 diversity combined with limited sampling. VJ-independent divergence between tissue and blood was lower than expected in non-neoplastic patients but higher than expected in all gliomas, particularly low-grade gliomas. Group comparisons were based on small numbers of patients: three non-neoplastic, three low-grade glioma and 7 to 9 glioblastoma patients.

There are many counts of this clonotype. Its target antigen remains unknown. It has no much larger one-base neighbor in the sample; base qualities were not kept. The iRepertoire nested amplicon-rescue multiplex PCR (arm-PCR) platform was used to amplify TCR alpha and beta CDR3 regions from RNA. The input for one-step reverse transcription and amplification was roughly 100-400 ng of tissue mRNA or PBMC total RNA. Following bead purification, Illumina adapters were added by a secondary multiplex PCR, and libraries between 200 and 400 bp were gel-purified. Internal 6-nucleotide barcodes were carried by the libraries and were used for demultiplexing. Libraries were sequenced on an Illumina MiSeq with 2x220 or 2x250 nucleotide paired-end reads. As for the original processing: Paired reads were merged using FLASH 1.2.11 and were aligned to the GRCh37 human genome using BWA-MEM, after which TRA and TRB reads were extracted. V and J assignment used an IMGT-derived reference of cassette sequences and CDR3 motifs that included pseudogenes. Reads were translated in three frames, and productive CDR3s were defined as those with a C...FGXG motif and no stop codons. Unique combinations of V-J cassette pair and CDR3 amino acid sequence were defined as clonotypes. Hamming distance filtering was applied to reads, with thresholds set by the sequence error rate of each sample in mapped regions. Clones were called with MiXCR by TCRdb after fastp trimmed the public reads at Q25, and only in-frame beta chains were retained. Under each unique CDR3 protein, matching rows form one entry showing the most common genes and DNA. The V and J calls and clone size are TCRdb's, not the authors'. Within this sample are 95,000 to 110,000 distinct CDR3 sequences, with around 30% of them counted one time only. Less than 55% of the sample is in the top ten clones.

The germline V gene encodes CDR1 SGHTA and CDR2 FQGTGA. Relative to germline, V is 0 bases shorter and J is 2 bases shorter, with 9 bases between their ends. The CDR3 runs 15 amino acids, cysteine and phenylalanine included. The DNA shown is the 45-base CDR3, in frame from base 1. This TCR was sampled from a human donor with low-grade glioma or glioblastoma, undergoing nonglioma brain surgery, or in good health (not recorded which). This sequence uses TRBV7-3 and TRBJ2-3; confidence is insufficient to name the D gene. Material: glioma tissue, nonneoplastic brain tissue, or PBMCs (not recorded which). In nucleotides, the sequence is TGTGCCAGCAGCTTAACCCCCCCCGTCACAGATACGCAGTATTTT. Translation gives CASSLTPPVTDTQYF.